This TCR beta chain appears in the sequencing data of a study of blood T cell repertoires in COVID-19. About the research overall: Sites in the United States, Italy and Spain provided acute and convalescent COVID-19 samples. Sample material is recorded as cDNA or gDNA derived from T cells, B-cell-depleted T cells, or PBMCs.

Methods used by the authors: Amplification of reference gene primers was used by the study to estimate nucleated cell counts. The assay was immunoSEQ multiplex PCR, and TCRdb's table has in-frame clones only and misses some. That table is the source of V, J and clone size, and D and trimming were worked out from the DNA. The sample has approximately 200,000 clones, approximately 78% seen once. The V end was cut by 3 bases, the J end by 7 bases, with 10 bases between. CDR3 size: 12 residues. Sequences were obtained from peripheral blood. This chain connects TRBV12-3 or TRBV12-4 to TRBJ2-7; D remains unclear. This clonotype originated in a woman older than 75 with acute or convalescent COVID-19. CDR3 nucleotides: TGTGCCAGCAGTTTTGGGTTGCGGGAGCAGTACTTC. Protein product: CASSFGLREQYF.